The rows below give T cell receptor beta chains drawn from one sample of a study of cytomegalovirus exposure and HLA in healthy donors. The assay was immunoSEQ multiplex PCR, and TCRdb's table has in-frame clones only and misses some. The top ten clones hold approximately 2.1% of a sample with approximately 46,000 clones, 93% of them seen once. Sequenced sample: PBMCs. These receptors were collected from a woman between 18 and 29 years old in good health and CMV-seronegative. CDR3s include the opening cysteine and the closing phenylalanine or tryptophan. D genes are given only for firm matches.

V: TRBV30
J: TRBJ1-2
D: TRBD1
DNA: TGTGCCTCCCGGACAGGGGGCGACTATGGCTACACCTTC
CDR3: CASRTGGDYGYTF

V: TRBV2
J: TRBJ2-1
D: TRBD1
DNA: TGTGCCAGCGGAGACAGGGGCACCTACAATGAGCAGTTCTTC
CDR3: CASGDRGTYNEQFF

V: TRBV7-9
J: TRBJ2-3
D: TRBD2
DNA: TGTACCTCCGGACTAGCGGGATTGGGAGATACGCAGTATTTT
CDR3: CTSGLAGLGDTQYF

V: TRBV20-1
J: TRBJ2-1
D: -
DNA: TGCAGTGCTAGACTAGTCGATGAGCAGTTCTTC
CDR3: CSARLVDEQFF

V: TRBV5-1
J: TRBJ2-1
D: TRBD1
DNA: TGCGCCAGCAGCTTGTCCAGGACAGGGGGCAACAATGAGCAGTTCTTC
CDR3: CASSLSRTGGNNEQFF

V: TRBV9
J: TRBJ2-1
D: TRBD2
DNA: TGTGCCAGCAGCGTAGACCTAAATGCGACCCAGCGGGGGGGCCACAATGAGCAGTTCTTC
CDR3: CASSVDLNATQRGGHNEQFF

V: TRBV28
J: TRBJ1-1
D: -
DNA: TGTGCCAGCAGTTTGGAGACAGCCTATAACACTGAAGCTTTCTTT
CDR3: CASSLETAYNTEAFF

V: TRBV2
J: TRBJ2-7
D: TRBD1
DNA: TGTGCCAGCTCGACAGGGTTCCACGAGCAGTACTTC
CDR3: CASSTGFHEQYF

V: TRBV28
J: TRBJ1-2
D: -
DNA: TGTGCCAGCAACCTCGCTGCCCACCCAGATGGCTACACCTTC
CDR3: CASNLAAHPDGYTF

V: TRBV5-1
J: TRBJ2-3
D: TRBD1
DNA: TGCGCCAGCAGCTTGGGAGGGGGCAGCACAGATACGCAGTATTTT
CDR3: CASSLGGGSTDTQYF